This TCR beta chain appears in the sequencing data of a study of T cell responses to AZD1222 COVID-19 vaccine. Germline-derived CDR1 and CDR2 are MNHNY and SVGAGI (reference sequence). The CDR3 has 15 amino acids. Deletions cut 2 bases from V and 5 bases from J, with 10 bases between. Worth noting for this clone: Antigen specificity is unknown.

Profiled with immunoSEQ multiplex PCR; TCRdb holds only in-frame clones, not every one. The sample shows around 130,000 clones, about 89% of them seen only once. Study conclusions and caveats: Repertoires in all cases were sampled only once the peak T cell response had passed.

The source material was peripheral blood, sampled on day 0 of AZD1222 vaccination. This TCR derives from an adult in good health. The chain links TRBV6-6 to TRBJ1-6; D uncertain. The CDR3 spells CASSYPGRNNSPLHF. The DNA of the CDR3 is TGTGCCAGCAGTTACCCCGGACGGAATAATTCACCCCTCCACTTT.